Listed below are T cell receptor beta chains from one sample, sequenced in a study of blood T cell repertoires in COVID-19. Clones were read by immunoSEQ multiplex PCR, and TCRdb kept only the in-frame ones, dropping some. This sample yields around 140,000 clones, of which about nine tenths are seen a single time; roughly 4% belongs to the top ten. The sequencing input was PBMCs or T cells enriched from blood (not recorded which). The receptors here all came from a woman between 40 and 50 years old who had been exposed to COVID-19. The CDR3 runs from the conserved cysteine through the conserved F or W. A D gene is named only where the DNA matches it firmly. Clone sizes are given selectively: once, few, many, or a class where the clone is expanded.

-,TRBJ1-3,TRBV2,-,TGTGCCAGCAGTGAAGCGGGGACACGAGGAAACACCATATATTTT,CASSEAGTRGNTIYF
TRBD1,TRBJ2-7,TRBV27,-,TGTGCCAGCAGTTTATCGTTCGGGGCAGGGGGAACTTACGAGCAGTACTTC,CASSLSFGAGGTYEQYF
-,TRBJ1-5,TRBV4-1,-,TGCGCCAGCAGCCTGGGCGCCGGCAATCAGCCCCAGCATTTT,CASSLGAGNQPQHF
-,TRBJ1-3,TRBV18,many,TGTGCCAGCTCACCCGGGGTAGGAAACACCATATATTTT,CASSPGVGNTIYF
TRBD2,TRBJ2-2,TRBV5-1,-,TGCGCCAGCAGCCTGGCGGGGGGGCGGAACACCGGGGAGCTGTTTTTT,CASSLAGGRNTGELFF
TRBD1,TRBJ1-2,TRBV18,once,TGTGCCAGCTCACCCGAGAGACAGGGGGTCAGTGGCTACACCTTC,CASSPERQGVSGYTF
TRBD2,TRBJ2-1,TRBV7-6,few,TGTGCCAGCAGCTTAGGGACTAGGGATGAGCAGTTCTTC,CASSLGTRDEQFF
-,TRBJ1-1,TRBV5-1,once,TGCGCCAGCAGCCCCCAAGGTCGGGAAATTAACACTGAAGCTTTCTTT,CASSPQGREINTEAFF
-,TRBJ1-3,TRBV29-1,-,TGCAGCGTCCGATCGGGGGTCTCCTCTGGAAACACCATATATTTT,CSVRSGVSSGNTIYF
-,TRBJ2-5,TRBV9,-,TGTGCCAGCAGCCGGACAGCCGGGGAGACCCAGTACTTC,CASSRTAGETQYF
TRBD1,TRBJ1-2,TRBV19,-,TGTGCCAGTAGTATACAGAAGAGAGACAGGGGACATGGCTACACCTTC,CASSIQKRDRGHGYTF
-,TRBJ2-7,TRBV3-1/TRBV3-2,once,TGTGCCAGCAGCCAAGTGTCGCGGGAGCAGTACTTC,CASSQVSREQYF
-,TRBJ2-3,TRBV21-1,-,TGTGCCAGCAGCAGAACCCCCTACCTAACAGATACGCAGTATTTT,CASSRTPYLTDTQYF
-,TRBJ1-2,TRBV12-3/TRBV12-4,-,TGTGCCAGTGCAACTCAACCCTATGGCTACACCTTC,CASATQPYGYTF
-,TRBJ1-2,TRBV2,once,TGTGCCAGCAGACAGGGAGATAGGATCTATGGCTACACCTTC,CASRQGDRIYGYTF
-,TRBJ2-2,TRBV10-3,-,TGTGCCATCAGTGAGTCTTACAGGAACACCGGGGAGCTGTTTTTT,CAISESYRNTGELFF
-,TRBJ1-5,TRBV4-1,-,TGCGCCAGCAGCCAAGGAACCGCGACTGGCAATCAGCCCCAGCATTTT,CASSQGTATGNQPQHF
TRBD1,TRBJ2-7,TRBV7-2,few,TGTGCCAGCAGCTTTGGGACAGGAAACTACGAGCAGTACTTC,CASSFGTGNYEQYF
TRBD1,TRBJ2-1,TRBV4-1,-,TGCGCCAGCAGCACGCCGGGACAGGGGTTAGGTGAGCAGTTCTTC,CASSTPGQGLGEQFF
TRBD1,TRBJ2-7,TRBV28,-,TGTGCCAGCATCGGACAGGGGGCCTGGGAGCAGTACTTC,CASIGQGAWEQYF
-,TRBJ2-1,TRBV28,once,TGTGCCAGCAGTCCGCCGGGTCTAGGGAGTGAGCAGTTCTTC,CASSPPGLGSEQFF
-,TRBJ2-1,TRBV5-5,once,TGTGCCAGCAGCTTGTCGGGGGATTCCTACAATGAGCAGTTCTTC,CASSLSGDSYNEQFF
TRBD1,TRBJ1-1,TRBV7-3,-,TGTGCCAGCAGCTCTCCGGGACAGGGTGGCGAAGCTTTCTTT,CASSSPGQGGEAFF
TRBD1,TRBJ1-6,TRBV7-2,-,TGTGCCAGCAGTACTGCAGGGGGCTCCTATAATTCACCCCTCCACTTT,CASSTAGGSYNSPLHF
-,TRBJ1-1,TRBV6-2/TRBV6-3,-,TGTGCCAGCAGTTCCTCCGTGAGGGGGAAGGGGGCTGAAGCTTTCTTT,CASSSSVRGKGAEAFF
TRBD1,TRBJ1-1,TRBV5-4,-,TGTGCCAGCAGCGGTCAGGGGGTGGGCACTGAAGCTTTCTTT,CASSGQGVGTEAFF
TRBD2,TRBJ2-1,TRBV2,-,TGTGCCAGCAGTGAAACAGCGGGGGGGCCTAATGAGCAGTTCTTC,CASSETAGGPNEQFF
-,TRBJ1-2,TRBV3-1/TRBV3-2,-,TGTGCCAGCGGGGATTACCGACAGGATGGCTACACCTTC,CASGDYRQDGYTF
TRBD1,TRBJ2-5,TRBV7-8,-,TGTGCCAGCAGCTTAGATCGAGCAGGGGGACAAGAGACCCAGTACTTC,CASSLDRAGGQETQYF
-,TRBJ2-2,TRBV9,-,TGTGCCAGCAGCTCTAGTGGATGGGAGCTGTTTTTT,CASSSSGWELFF
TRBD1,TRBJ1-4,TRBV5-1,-,TGCGCCAGCAGCTTGTCGGGACAGGGGGCTTTAGGTGAAAAACTGTTTTTT,CASSLSGQGALGEKLFF
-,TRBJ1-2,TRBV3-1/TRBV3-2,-,TGTGCCAGCAGCCAAGGGCGGCATGGCTACACCTTC,CASSQGRHGYTF
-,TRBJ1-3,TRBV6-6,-,TGTGCCAGCACCGTCCCGGGACTCGGAAACACCATATATTTT,CASTVPGLGNTIYF
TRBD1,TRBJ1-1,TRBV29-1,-,TGCAGCGTAGCTGGACAGGGAAAAACTGAAGCTTTCTTT,CSVAGQGKTEAFF
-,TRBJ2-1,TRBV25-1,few,TGTGCCAGCAGCTCGGAAGAGGGTAAGCAGTTCTTC,CASSSEEGKQFF
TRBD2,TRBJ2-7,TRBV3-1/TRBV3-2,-,TGTGCCAGCAGCCAAGATCTTTTTGGAGCGGGGGGTCTCGAGCAGTACTTC,CASSQDLFGAGGLEQYF
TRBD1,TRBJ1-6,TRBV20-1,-,TGCAGTGCTGCCCGGGACAGCCATTTGTTT,CSAARDSHLF
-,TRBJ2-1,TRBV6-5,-,TGTGCCAGCAGGGGACTTATCTACAATGAGCAGTTCTTC,CASRGLIYNEQFF
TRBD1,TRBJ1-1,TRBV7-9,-,TGTGCCAGCAGCTTAGGACAGGGTAGGGACACTGAAGCTTTCTTT,CASSLGQGRDTEAFF
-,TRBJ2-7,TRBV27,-,TGTGCCAGCAGCCCTGCGGGGGGACAGACCTACGAGCAGTACTTC,CASSPAGGQTYEQYF
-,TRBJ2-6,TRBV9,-,TGTGCCAGCCTCTCCTCTGGGGCCAACGTCCTGACTTTC,CASLSSGANVLTF
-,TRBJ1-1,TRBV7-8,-,TGTGCCAGCAGCTTAAGCAGGTGGAACACTGAAGCTTTCTTT,CASSLSRWNTEAFF
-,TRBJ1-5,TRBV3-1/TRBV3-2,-,TGTGCCAGCAGTCCTTTGGGCAGCCCATTTCTGCATTTT,CASSPLGSPFLHF
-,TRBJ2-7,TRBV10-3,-,TGTGCCATCAGTGATGTCAGGGAAGTAAGCGAGCAGTACTTC,CAISDVREVSEQYF
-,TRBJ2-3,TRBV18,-,TGTGCCAGCTCACGCGGGTTCGGGAGTGCTGCAGATACGCAGTATTTT,CASSRGFGSAADTQYF
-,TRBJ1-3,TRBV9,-,TGTGCCAGCAGCGTCCGCCTCGTAGACACCATATATTTT,CASSVRLVDTIYF
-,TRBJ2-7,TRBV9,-,TGTGCCAGCAGCTCCAATGGGCAGGGCTACGAGCAGTACTTC,CASSSNGQGYEQYF
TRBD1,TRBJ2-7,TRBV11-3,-,TGTGCCAGCAGCGAGGGACAGGGGGCCCACGAGCAGTACTTC,CASSEGQGAHEQYF
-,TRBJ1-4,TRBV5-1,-,TGCGCCAGCAGCTTGAGGGGAGGAACTGAAAAACTGTTTTTT,CASSLRGGTEKLFF
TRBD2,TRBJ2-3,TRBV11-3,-,TGTGCCAGCAGCCCGACTAGCGGGGGGACAGATACGCAGTATTTT,CASSPTSGGTDTQYF
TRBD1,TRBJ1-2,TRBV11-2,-,TGTGCCAGCAGCTCACCCTACAGGGGCCAGAGCTACACCTTC,CASSSPYRGQSYTF
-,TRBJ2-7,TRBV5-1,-,TGCGCCAGCAGCCGAACCCCAGGGAAAATGGACGAGCAGTACTTC,CASSRTPGKMDEQYF
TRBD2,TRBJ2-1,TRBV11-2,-,TGTGCCAGCAGCTTAAGGAGCGGGGGGGGCAATGAGCAGTTCTTC,CASSLRSGGGNEQFF
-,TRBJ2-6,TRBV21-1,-,TGTGCCAGCAGACCCCTTAGCTCTGGGGCCAACGTCCTGACTTTC,CASRPLSSGANVLTF
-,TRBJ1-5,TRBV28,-,TGTGCCAGCAGTTTATTTGCCAGGGTTGGTCAGCCCCAGCATTTT,CASSLFARVGQPQHF
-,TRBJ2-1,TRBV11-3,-,TGTGCCAGCAGCTTAGACGTGAGCTCCTACAATGAGCAGTTCTTC,CASSLDVSSYNEQFF
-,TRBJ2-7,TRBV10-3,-,TGTGCCATCAGTGAGGTCAGGGCCCACGAGCAGTACTTC,CAISEVRAHEQYF
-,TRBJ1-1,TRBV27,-,TGTGCCAGCAGTCGAGGACTTAACACTGAAGCTTTCTTT,CASSRGLNTEAFF
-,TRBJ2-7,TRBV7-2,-,TGTGCCAGCAGCTTAGTGGCGGGCGCACGACGGACAGCAACCTACGAGCAGTACTTC,CASSLVAGARRTATYEQYF
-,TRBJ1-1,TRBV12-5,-,TGTGCTAGTGCCTGGGGAGAGAACACTGAAGCTTTCTTT,CASAWGENTEAFF